The table lists the clone carrying this TCR beta chain with a few counts. Its antigen is undetermined. The data are from a study of cytomegalovirus exposure and HLA in healthy donors. As for the study in general: It was reported in a later analysis that the 90 to 150 validation repertoires used the same platform as the 650 to 800 first-cohort repertoires. Study results and limitations: It was found in a later analysis that first-cohort TCR clusters tended to co-occur in the 120 validation repertoires. Most TCR sequences were seen very rarely across donors, but some public TCRs occurred in many. Cytomegalovirus status was reportedly diagnosed by the classifier with high specificity and sensitivity.

Method: immunoSEQ multiplex PCR; TCRdb's copy keeps in-frame clones and lacks some. The data contain about 220,000 clones, 85% to 95% of them seen just once; the ten biggest clones take up roughly 1%. Germline CDR1 is MDHEN and CDR2 is SYDVKM. With V trimmed by 2 bases and J by 7 bases, 6 bases remained unmatched. This CDR3 is 14 amino acids long. The receptor's source is a woman aged 18-29 years in good health and CMV-seronegative. The chain uses TRBV28 and TRBJ1-1, with TRBD1 matching over 8 bases. The sequenced sample consisted of PBMCs. The CDR3 DNA reads TGTGCCAGCAGTTTAGGACAGGGCGGGTTTGAAGCTTTCTTT. Protein sequence: CASSLGQGGFEAFF.